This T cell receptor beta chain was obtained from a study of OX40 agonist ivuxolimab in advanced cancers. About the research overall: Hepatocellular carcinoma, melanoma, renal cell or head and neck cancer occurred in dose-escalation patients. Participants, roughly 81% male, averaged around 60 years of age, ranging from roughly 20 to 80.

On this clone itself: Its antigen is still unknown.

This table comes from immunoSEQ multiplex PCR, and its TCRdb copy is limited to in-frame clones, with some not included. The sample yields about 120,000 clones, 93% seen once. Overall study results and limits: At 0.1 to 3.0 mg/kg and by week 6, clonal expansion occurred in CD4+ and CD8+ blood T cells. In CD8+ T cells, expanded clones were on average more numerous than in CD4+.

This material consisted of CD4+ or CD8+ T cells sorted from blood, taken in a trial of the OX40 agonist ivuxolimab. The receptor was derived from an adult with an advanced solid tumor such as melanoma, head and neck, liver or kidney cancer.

DNA of the CDR3: TGTGCCAGCAGCTCGACTATTGGGACAGGGTCGACTGAAGCTTTCTTT. Residues: CASSSTIGTGSTEAFF. This rearrangement joins TRBV25-1 to TRBJ1-1, with TRBD1 matching over 9 bases. This CDR3 region has 16 residues. Looked up from germline, CDR1 is MGHDK and CDR2 is SYGVNS. The trim removed 6 bases at V and 5 bases at J, leaving 13 bases unmatched.